This TCR beta chain was recovered during a study of T cell clonotyping in hematopoietic cell transplantation. The time point: recipient sample about 28 days before transplant, after cytoreduction. Germline CDR1 and CDR2: ENHRY and SYGVKD. This CDR3 spans 14 amino acids. J lost 10 bases, V lost 2 bases, and 2 bases had no gene match. Assay used: immunoSEQ multiplex PCR; TCRdb lists only in-frame clones, some missing. The sample holds about 45,000 clones; around 84% are singletons and the top ten take roughly 5.7%. This chain uses TRBV10-3 with TRBJ1-6; TRBD1 agrees at 10 bases. The source of this sequence is a man aged 60-69 years with myelodysplastic syndrome. Some clones in this sample may be carry-over from other donors' samples. The sequences come from peripheral blood mononuclear cells, collected before stem cell transplant. CDR3 in amino acids: CAISEGDRGSPLHF. The DNA for the CDR3 is TGTGCCATCAGTGAGGGGGACAGGGGATCACCCCTCCACTTT.